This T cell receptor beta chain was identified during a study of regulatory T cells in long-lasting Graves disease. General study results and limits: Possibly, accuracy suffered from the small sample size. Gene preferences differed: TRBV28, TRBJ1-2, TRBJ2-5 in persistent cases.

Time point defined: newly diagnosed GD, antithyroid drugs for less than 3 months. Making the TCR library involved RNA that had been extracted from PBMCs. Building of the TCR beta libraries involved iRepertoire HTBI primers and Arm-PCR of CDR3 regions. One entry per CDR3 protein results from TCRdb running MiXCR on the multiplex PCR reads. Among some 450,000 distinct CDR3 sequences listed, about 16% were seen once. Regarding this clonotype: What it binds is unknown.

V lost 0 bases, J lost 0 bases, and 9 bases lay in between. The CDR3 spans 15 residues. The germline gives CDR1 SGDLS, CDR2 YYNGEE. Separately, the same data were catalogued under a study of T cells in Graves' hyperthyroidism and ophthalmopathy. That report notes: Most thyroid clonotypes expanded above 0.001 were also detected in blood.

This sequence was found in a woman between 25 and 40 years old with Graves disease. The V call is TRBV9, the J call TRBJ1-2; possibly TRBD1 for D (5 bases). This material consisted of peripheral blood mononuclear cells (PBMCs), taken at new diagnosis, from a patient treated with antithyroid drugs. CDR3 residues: CASSVARVTNYGYTF. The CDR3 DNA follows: TGTGCCAGCAGCGTAGCCAGGGTCACTAACTATGGCTACACCTTC.